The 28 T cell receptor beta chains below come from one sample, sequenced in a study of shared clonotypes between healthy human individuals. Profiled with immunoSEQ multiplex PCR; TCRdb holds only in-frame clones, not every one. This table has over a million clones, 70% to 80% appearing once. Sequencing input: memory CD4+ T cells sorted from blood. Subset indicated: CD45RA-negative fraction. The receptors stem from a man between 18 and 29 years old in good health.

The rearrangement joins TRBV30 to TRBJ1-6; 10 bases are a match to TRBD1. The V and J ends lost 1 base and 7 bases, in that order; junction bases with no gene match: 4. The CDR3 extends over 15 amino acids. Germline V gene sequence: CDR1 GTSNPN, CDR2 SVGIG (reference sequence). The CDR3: CAWSAGTGVNSPLHF. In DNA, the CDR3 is TGTGCCTGGAGTGCGGGGACAGGGGTAAATTCACCCCTCCACTTT.

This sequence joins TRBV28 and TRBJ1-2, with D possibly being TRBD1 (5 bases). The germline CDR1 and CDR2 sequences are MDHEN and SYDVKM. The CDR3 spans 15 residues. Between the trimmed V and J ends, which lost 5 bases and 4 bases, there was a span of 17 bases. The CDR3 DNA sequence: TGTGCCAGCAGTCAGCCTCAGGGTTACCTCTATGGCTACACCTTC. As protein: CASSQPQGYLYGYTF.

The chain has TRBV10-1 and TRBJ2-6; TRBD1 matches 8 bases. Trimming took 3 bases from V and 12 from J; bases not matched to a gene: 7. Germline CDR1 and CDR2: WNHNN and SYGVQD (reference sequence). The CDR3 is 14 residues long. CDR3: CASSDSEQGGVLTF. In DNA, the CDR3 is TGCGCCAGCAGTGATAGCGAACAGGGGGGCGTCCTGACTTTC.

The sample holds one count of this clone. The CDR3 spells CASSLSRDNSGNTIYF. CDR3 bases: TGTGCCAGCAGCTTATCCCGGGACAACTCTGGAAACACCATATATTTT. The chain combines TRBV11-2 with TRBJ1-3, with a tentative D call TRBD1 (6 bases). The germline V gene has CDR1 SGHAT and CDR2 FQNNGV. The length of the CDR3 is 16 residues. Trimming left V 2 bases short and J 0 bases short, with 11 bases between.

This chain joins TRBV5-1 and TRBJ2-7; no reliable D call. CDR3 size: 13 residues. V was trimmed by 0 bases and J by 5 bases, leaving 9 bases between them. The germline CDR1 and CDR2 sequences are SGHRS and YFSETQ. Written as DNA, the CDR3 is TGCGCCAGCAGCTTGGAAGGGTACCACGAGCAGTACTTC. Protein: CASSLEGYHEQYF.

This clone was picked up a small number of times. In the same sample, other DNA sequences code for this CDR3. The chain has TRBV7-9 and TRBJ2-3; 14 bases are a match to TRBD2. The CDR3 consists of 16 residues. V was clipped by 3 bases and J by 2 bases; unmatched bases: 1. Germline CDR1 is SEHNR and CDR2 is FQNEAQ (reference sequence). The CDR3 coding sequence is TGTGCCAGCAGCTTGACTAGCGGGAGGGCCACAGATACGCAGTATTTT. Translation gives CASSLTSGRATDTQYF.

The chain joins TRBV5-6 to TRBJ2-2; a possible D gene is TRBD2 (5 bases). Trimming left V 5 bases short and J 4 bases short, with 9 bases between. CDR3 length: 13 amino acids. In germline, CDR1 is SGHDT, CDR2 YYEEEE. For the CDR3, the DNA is TGTGCCAGCAGGCTAGCTCTCACCGGGGAGCTGTTTTTT. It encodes CASRLALTGELFF.

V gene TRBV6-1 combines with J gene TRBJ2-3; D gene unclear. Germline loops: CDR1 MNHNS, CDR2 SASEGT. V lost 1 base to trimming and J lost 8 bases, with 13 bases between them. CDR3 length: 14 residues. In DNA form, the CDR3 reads TGTGCCAGCAGTGAAGGGTCCTTTCTGTCTACGCAGTATTTT. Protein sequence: CASSEGSFLSTQYF.

CDR3 residues: CASSRGDRDGYTF. In DNA, the CDR3 is TGTGCCAGCAGCCGGGGGGACAGGGACGGCTACACCTTC. The V and J genes are TRBV7-9 and TRBJ1-2, with 9 bases aligning to TRBD1. The trim removed 5 bases at V and 8 bases at J, leaving 6 bases unmatched. CDR1 is SEHNR and CDR2 is FQNEAQ in the germline V gene (reference sequence). CDR3 length: 13 residues.

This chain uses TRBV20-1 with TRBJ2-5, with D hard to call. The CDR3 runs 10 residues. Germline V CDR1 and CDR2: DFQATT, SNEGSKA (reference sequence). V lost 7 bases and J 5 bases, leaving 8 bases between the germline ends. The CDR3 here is CSVGRETQYF. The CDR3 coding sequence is TGCAGTGTGGGTCGGGAGACCCAGTACTTC.

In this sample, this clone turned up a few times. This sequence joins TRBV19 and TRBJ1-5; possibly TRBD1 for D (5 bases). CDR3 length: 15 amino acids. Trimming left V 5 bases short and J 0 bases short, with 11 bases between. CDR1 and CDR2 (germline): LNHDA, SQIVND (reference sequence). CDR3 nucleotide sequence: TGTGCCAGTAGTGGGACGCCCTATAGCAATCAGCCCCAGCATTTT. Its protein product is CASSGTPYSNQPQHF.

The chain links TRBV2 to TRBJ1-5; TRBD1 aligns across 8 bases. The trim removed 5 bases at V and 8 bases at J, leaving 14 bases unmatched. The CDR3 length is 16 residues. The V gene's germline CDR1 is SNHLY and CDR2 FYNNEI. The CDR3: CASSLARTGSGEPQHF. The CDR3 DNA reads TGTGCCAGCAGTCTCGCCCGGACAGGGTCGGGGGAGCCCCAGCATTTT.

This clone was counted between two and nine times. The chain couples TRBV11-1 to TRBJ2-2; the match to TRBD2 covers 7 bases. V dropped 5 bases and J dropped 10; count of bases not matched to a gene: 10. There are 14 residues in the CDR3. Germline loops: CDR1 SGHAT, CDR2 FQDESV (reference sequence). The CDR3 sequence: CASSLFSGAEELFF. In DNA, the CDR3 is TGTGCCAGCAGCCTCTTCAGCGGGGCGGAGGAGCTGTTTTTT.

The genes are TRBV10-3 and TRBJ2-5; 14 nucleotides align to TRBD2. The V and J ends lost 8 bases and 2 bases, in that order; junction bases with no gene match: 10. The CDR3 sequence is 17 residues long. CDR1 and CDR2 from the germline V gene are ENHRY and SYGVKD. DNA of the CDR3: TGTGCCATCGCCCCCGGGACTAGCGGGAGTGGGCAAGAGACCCAGTACTTC. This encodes CAIAPGTSGSGQETQYF.

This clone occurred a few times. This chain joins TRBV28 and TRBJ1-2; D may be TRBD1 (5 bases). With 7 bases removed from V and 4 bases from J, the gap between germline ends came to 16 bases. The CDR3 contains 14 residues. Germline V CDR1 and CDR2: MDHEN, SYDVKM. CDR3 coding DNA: TGTGCCAGCACCTCGGGCGCAGGGACCTATGGCTACACCTTC. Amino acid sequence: CASTSGAGTYGYTF.

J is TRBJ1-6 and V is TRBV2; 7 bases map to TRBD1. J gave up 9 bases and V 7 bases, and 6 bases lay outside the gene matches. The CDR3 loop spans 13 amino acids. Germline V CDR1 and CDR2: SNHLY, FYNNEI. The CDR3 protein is CASIETGRSPLHF. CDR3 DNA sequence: TGTGCCAGCATTGAGACAGGGCGTTCACCCCTCCACTTT.

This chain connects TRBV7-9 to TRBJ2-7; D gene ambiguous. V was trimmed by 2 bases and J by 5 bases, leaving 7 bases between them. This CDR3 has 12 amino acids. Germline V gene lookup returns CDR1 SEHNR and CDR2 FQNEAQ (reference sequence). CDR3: CASSLSIHEQYF. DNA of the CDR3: TGTGCCAGCAGCTTATCTATCCACGAGCAGTACTTC.

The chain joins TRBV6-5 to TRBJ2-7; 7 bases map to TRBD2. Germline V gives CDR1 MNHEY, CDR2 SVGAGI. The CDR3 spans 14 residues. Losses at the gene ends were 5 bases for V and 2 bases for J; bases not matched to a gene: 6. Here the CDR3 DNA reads TGTGCCAGCAGTAAGGGACTACCCGCCTACGAGCAGTACTTC. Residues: CASSKGLPAYEQYF.

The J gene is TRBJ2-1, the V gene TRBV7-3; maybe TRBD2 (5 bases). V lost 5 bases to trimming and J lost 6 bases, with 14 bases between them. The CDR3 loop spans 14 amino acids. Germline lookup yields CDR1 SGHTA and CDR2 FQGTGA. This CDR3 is CASSPRTGSNEQFF. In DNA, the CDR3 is TGTGCCAGCAGCCCCCGGACGGGGAGCAATGAGCAGTTCTTC.

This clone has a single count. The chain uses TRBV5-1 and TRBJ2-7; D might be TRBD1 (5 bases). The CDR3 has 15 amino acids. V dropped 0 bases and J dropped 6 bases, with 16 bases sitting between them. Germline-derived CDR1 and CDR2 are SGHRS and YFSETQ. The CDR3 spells CASSLAVGRVSEQYF. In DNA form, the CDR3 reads TGCGCCAGCAGCTTGGCTGTGGGGCGAGTGTCCGAGCAGTACTTC.

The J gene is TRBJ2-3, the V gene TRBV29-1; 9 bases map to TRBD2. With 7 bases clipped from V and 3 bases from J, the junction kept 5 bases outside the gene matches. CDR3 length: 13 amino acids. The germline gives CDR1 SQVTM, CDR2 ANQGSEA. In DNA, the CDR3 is TGCAGCGGAACCCTAGCGGGGACAGATACGCAGTATTTT. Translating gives CSGTLAGTDTQYF.

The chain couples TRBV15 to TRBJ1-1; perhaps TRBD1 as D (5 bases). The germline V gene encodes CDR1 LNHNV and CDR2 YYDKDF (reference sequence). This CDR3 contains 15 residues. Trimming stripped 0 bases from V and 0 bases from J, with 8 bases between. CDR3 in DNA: TGTGCCACCAGCAGAGAGGACAAGGTGAACACTGAAGCTTTCTTT. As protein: CATSREDKVNTEAFF.

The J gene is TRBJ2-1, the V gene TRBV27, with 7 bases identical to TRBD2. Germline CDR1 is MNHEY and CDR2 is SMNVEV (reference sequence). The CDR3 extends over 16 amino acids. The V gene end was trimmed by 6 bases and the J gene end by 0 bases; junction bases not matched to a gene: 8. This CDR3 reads CASRKAGFNSYNEQFF. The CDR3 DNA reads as TGTGCCAGCAGGAAAGCGGGGTTTAACTCCTACAATGAGCAGTTCTTC.

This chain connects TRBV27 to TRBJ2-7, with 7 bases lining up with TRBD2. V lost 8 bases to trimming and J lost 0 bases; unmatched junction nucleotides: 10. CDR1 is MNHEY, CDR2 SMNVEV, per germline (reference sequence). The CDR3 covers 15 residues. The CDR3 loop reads CASQPGRGSSYEQYF. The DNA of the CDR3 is TGTGCCAGCCAGCCAGGGCGCGGGAGCTCCTACGAGCAGTACTTC.

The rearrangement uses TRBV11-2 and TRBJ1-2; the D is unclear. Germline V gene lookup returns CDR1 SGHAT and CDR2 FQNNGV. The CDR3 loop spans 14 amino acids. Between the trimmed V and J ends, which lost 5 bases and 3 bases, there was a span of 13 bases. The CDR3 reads CASSGVGVDYGYTF. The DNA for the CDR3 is TGTGCCAGCAGCGGGGTTGGGGTTGACTATGGCTACACCTTC.

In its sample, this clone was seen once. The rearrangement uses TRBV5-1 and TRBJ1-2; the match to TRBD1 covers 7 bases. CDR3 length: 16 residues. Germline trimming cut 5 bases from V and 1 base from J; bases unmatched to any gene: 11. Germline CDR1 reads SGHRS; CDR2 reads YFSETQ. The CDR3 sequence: CASRQDPGQINYGYTF. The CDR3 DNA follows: TGCGCCAGCAGACAAGACCCGGGACAGATTAACTATGGCTACACCTTC.

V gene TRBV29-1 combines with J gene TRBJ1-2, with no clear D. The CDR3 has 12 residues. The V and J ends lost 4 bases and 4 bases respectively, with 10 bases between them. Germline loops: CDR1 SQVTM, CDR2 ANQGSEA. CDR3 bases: TGCAGCGTTGCGGCCGGAGCCTATGGCTACACCTTC. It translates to CSVAAGAYGYTF.

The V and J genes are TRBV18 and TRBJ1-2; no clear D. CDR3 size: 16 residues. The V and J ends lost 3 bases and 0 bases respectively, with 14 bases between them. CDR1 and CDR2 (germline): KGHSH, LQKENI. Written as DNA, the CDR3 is TGTGCCAGCTCACCGTCGCGTCTTCTAGCTAACTATGGCTACACCTTC. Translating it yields CASSPSRLLANYGYTF.